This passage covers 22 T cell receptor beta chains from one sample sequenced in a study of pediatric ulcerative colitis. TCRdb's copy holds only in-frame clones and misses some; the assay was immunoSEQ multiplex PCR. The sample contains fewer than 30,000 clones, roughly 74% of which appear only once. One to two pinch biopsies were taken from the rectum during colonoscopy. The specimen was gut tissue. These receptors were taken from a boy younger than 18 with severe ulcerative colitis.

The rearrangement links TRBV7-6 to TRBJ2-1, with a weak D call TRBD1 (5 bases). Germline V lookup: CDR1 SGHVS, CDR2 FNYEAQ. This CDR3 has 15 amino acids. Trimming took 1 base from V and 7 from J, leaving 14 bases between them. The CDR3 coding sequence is TGTGCCAGCAGCTTAGGCGGAACCCAGGGAAATGAGCAGTTCTTC. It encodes CASSLGGTQGNEQFF.

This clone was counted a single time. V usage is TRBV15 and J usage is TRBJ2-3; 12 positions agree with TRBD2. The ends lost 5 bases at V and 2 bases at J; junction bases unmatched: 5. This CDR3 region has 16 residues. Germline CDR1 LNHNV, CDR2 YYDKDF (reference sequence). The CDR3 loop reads CATSGGLAGYTDTQYF. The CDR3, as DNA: TGTGCCACCAGCGGGGGACTAGCGGGCTACACAGATACGCAGTATTTT.

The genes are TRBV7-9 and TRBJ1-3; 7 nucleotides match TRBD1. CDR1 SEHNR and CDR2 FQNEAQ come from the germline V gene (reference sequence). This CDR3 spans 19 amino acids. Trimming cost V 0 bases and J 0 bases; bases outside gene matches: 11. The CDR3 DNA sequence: TGTGCCAGCAGCTTAGCGGCAGGGGGTAGGAGTATCTCTGGAAACACCATATATTTT. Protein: CASSLAAGGRSISGNTIYF.

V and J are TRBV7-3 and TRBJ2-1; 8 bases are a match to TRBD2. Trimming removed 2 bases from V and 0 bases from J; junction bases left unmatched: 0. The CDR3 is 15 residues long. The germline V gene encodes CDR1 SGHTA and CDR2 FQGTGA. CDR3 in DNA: TGTGCCAGCAGCTTACTAGCGGGCTCCTACAATGAGCAGTTCTTC. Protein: CASSLLAGSYNEQFF.

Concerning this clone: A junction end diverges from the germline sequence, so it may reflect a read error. Here the CDR3 DNA reads TGCAGCGTGGAAGGGACAGGGGGAACGGGCACAGATACGCAGTATTTT. Translating gives CSVEGTGGTGTDTQYF. The chain is built from TRBV29-1 and TRBJ2-3, with 11 bases identical to TRBD1. This CDR3 contains 16 residues. Germline V gives CDR1 SQVTM, CDR2 ANQGSEA.

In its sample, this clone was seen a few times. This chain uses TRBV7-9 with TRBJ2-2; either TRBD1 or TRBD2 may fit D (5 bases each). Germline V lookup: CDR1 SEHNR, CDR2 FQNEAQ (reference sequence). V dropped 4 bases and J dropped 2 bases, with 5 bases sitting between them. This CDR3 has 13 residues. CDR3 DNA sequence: TGTGCCAGCAGCTGGGACAACACCGGGGAGCTGTTTTTT. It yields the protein CASSWDNTGELFF.

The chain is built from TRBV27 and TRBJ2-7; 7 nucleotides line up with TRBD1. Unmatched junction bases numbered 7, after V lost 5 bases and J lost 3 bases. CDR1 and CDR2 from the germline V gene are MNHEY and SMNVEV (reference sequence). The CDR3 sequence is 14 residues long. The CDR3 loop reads CASSLLTGFYEQYF. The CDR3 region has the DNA TGTGCCAGCAGTCTCCTGACAGGGTTCTACGAGCAGTACTTC.

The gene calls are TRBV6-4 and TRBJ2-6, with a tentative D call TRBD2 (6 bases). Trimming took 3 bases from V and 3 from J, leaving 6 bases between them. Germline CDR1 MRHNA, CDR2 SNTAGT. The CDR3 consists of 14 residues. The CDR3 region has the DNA TGTGCCAGCAGTGAGGGGGGTGGGGCCAACGTCCTGACTTTC. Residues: CASSEGGGANVLTF.

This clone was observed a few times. In nucleotides, the CDR3 is TGTGCCAGCAGTGACGGACAGGGCGGGCAGCCCCAGCATTTT. The encoded protein is CASSDGQGGQPQHF. This chain connects TRBV6-1 to TRBJ1-5; TRBD1 matches at 8 bases. The CDR3 runs to 14 residues. Germline CDR1 MNHNS, CDR2 SASEGT. V shed 3 bases, J shed 7 bases, and the junction held 5 bases outside the gene matches.

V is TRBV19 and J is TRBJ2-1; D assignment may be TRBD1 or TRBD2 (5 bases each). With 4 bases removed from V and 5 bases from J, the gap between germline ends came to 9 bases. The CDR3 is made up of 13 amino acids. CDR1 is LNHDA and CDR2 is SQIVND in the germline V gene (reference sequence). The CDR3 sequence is CASSTGTNNEQFF. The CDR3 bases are TGTGCCAGTAGTACCGGGACCAACAATGAGCAGTTCTTC.

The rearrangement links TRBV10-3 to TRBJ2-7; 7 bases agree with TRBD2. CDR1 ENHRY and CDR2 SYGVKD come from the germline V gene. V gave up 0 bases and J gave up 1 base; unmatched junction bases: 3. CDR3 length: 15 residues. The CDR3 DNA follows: TGTGCCATCAGTGAGTCGGCGGGAGCTTCCTACGAGCAGTACTTC. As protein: CAISESAGASYEQYF.

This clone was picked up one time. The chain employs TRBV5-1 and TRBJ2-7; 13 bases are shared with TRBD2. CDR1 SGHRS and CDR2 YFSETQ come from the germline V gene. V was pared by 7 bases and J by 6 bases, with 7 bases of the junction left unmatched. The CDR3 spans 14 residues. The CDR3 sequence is CASGELAGGSEQYF. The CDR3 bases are TGCGCCAGCGGGGAACTAGCGGGAGGGAGCGAGCAGTACTTC. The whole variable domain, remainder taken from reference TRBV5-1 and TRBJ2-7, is KAGVTQTPRYLIKTRGQQVTLSCSPISGHRSVSWYQQTPGQGLQFLFEYFSETQRNKGNFPGRFSGRQFSNSRSEMNVSTLELGDSALYLCASGELAGGSEQYFGPGTRLTVT.

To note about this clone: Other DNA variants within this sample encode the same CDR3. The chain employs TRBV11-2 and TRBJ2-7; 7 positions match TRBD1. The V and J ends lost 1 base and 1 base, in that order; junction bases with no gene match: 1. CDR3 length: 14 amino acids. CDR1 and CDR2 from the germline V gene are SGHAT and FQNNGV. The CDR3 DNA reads TGTGCCAGCAGCTTAGGGACAGGTTCCTACGAGCAGTACTTC. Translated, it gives CASSLGTGSYEQYF.

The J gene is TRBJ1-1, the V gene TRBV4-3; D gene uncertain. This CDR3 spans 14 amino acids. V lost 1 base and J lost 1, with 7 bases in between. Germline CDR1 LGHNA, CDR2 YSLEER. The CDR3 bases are TGCGCCAGCAGCCAAGTATTTGGGAACACTGAAGCTTTCTTT. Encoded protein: CASSQVFGNTEAFF.

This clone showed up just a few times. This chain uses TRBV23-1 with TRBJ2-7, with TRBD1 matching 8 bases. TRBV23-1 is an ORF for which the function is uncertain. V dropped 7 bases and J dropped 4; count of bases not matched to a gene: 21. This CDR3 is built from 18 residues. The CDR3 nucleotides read TGCGCCAGCACCTTCCTCGCTATCCAACAGGGGGAAGGGTACGAGCAGTACTTC. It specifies CASTFLAIQQGEGYEQYF.

The CDR3 DNA is TGTGCCATCTCGGCGGGAACCTACAATGAGCAGTTCTTC. This codes for CAISAGTYNEQFF. V and J are TRBV10-3 and TRBJ2-1, with D possibly TRBD2 on 6 matching bases. V lost 8 bases and J 2 bases, leaving 10 bases between the germline ends. The CDR3 consists of 13 residues. Germline CDR1 and CDR2: ENHRY and SYGVKD.

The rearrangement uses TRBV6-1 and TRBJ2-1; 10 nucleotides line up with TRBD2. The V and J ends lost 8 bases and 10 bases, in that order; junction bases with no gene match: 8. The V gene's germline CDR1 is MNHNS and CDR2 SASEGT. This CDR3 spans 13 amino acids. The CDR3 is CASQVAGGREQFF. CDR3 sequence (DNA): TGTGCCAGCCAGGTAGCGGGAGGCCGCGAGCAGTTCTTC.

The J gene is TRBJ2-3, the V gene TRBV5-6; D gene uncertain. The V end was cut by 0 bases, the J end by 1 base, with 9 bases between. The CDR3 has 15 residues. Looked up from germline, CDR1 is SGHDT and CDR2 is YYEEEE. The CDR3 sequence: CASSLAPAGTDTQYF. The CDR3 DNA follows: TGTGCCAGCAGCTTGGCTCCCGCCGGCACAGATACGCAGTATTTT.

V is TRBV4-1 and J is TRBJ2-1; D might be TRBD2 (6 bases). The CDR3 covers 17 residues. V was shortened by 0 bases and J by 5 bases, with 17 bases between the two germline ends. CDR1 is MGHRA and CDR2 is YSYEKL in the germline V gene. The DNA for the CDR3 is TGCGCCAGCAGCCAAGAAGTTGGGCCGGGACTGAACAATGAGCAGTTCTTC. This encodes CASSQEVGPGLNNEQFF.

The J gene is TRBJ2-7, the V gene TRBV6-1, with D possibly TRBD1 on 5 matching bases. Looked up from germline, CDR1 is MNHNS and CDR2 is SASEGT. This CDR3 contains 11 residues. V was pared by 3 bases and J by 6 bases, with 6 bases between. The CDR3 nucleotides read TGTGCCAGCAGTGACAGGGCCGAGCAGTACTTC. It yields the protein CASSDRAEQYF.

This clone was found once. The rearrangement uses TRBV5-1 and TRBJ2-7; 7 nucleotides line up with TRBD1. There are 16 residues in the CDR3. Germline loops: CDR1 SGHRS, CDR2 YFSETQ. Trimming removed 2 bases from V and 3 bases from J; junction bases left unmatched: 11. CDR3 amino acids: CASSFDAGTEYYEQYF. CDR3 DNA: TGCGCCAGCAGCTTTGACGCCGGGACAGAATACTACGAGCAGTACTTC.

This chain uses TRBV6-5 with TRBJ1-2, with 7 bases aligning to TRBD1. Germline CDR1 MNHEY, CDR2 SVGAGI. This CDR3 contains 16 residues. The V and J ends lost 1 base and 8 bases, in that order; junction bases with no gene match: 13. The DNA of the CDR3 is TGTGCCAGCAGTTACTGGGGGACAGCTAAGTCGGAGGGCTACACCTTC. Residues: CASSYWGTAKSEGYTF.